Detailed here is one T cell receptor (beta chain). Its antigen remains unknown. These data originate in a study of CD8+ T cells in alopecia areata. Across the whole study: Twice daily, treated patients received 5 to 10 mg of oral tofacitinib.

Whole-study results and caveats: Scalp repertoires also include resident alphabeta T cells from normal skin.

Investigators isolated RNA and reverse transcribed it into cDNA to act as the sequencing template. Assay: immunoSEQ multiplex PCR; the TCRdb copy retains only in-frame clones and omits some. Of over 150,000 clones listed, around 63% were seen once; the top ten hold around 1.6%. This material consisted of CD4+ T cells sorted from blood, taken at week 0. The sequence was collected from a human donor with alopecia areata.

For the CDR3, the DNA is TGTGCCAGCAGCTTAGGTGCAGCCGGGGAGCTGTTTTTT. Translation: CASSLGAAGELFF. The genes are TRBV7-2 and TRBJ2-2; D gene ambiguous. The ends were cut back, 1 base at V and 6 bases at J, with 6 bases in the middle. From germline, CDR1 is SGHTA and CDR2 FQGNSA. The CDR3 has 13 residues.